These T cell receptor beta chains were read from a single sample in a study of OX40 agonist ivuxolimab in advanced cancers. Method: immunoSEQ multiplex PCR; TCRdb's copy keeps in-frame clones and lacks some. The sample yields 60,000 to 65,000 clones, 70% to 90% seen once. Material: CD4+ or CD8+ T cells sorted from blood, obtained in a trial of the OX40 agonist ivuxolimab. The receptor source for this set is an adult with an advanced solid tumor such as melanoma, head and neck, liver or kidney cancer. CDR3s leave out the opening cysteine and the closing phenylalanine or tryptophan. Not all rows give a size; the values are once, few, many and, for expanded clones, a class.

clone size	V gene	J gene	CDR3 protein
-	TRBV20-1	TRBJ1-4	SARGVEKLF
few	TRBV29-1	TRBJ2-3	SVEDGTAEFTDTQY
-	TRBV7-2	TRBJ2-1	ASSLGLDNEQF
-	TRBV27	TRBJ2-7	ASSSQGAREQY
-	TRBV7-3	TRBJ1-5	ASSLTGDPGQPQH
-	TRBV27	TRBJ1-6	ASSLRGRESSYNSPLH
once	TRBV10-3	TRBJ1-1	AISESSGDLTAF
-	TRBV9	TRBJ2-3	ASSRQGDTQY
few	TRBV7-7	TRBJ2-5	ASSFLAGGQETQY
once	TRBV30	TRBJ1-4	AVTGTGTDEKLF
-	TRBV4-2	TRBJ2-7	ASSNRDRAYEQY
few	TRBV10-1	TRBJ1-2	ASPRGNGYT
-	TRBV18	TRBJ1-2	ASSPPDRRNYGYT
-	TRBV28	TRBJ1-6	ASSLHRGGIGSPLH
few	TRBV30	TRBJ2-2	AWTDGPNTGELF
-	TRBV10-3	TRBJ2-5	AISVGETQY
once	TRBV7-3	TRBJ1-1	ASSLARYTEAF
-	TRBV10-3	TRBJ1-2	AISERQGNYGYT
-	TRBV18	TRBJ2-7	ASSPTRDRGYEQY
-	TRBV7-3	TRBJ2-1	ASSLTGEQF
-	TRBV10-3	TRBJ1-3	AISELGQGKGNTIY
-	TRBV28	TRBJ1-5	ASSSGQGARQPQH
-	TRBV7-8	TRBJ1-5	ASSLRDRSWSNQPQH
-	TRBV6-6	TRBJ2-1	ASSRLASYNEQF
-	TRBV19	TRBJ2-1	ASSVSSTRKRNEQF
-	TRBV5-8	TRBJ2-7	ASSLPQGFSYEQY
-	TRBV5-6	TRBJ1-5	ASSLATGGQPQH
-	TRBV28	TRBJ2-1	ASSSQRGGPNEQF
-	TRBV6-1	TRBJ2-1	ASKGDRRIYREQF
-	TRBV18	TRBJ1-5	ASSPENQPQH
-	TRBV28	TRBJ2-1	ASKFGSGGKNEQF
-	TRBV6-4	TRBJ2-7	ASSDSGTSATYEQY
-	TRBV4-2	TRBJ2-3	ASSQDLRRDSTDTQY
-	TRBV11-2	TRBJ2-3	ASSALDSPDTQY
few	TRBV30	TRBJ2-7	AWSVNSNAYEQY
once	TRBV7-9	TRBJ2-3	ASSFTGADTQY
-	TRBV12-5	TRBJ2-7	APVGFYEQY
-	TRBV28	TRBJ1-2	ASSRGSYGYT